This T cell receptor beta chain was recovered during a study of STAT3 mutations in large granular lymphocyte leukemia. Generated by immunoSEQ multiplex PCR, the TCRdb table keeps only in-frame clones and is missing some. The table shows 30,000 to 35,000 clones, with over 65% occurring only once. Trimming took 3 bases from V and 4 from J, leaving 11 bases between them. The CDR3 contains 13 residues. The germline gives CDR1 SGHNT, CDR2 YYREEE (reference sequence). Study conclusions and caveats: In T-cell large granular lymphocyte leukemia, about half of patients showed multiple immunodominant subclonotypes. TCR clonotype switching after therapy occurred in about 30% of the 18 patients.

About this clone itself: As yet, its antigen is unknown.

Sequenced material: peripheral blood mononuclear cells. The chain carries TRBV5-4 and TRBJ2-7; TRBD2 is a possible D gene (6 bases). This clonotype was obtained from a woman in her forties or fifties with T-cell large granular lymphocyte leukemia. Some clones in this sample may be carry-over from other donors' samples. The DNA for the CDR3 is TGTGCCAGCAGCTATAAGGGAGGTTACGAGCAGTACTTC. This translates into CASSYKGGYEQYF.